This TCR beta chain was observed in a study of blood T cell repertoires in COVID-19 (TCRdb year 2020). Background for the entire study: Collaborator samples came from the United States, Italy and Spain and covered acute and convalescent phases of COVID-19. The prospective study material was composed of cDNA or gDNA derived from T cells, B-cell-depleted T cells, or PBMCs. The dataset comprised deeply sampled blood TCRbeta repertoires from subjects exposed to, actively infected with, or recovered from COVID-19. A freely available public database, intended as a resource for researchers studying the immune response to SARS-CoV-2, is where the repertoires were released. Samples were obtained from the ongoing ImmuneRACE study (first 160 participants) and from 1,254 subjects provided by 6 global collaborators. A de-identified subject ID, COVID-19 status, age in years and sex were almost always included in the sample metadata. Where available, HLA class I and class II types were taken from metadata supplied by the sample provider and were not determined by assay-based typing.

By its share of the sample, this clone is medium-sized (0.01 to 0.1%). The antigen this receptor binds is unknown. The record has no base qualities; no much larger clone is one base away. Collaborating institutions collected whole blood in K2EDTA tubes following their own protocols. For TCRbeta analysis, collaborators shipped samples in one of three forms: frozen whole blood, isolated PBMCs, or DNA extracted from either of those sample types. TCRbeta CDR3 regions were amplified from genomic DNA by means of the immunoSEQ Assay, a bias-controlled multiplex PCR. On the authors' methods: The number of nucleated cells in each sample was estimated from the amplification of reference gene primers within the assay. To quantify the absolute abundance of each unique TCRbeta CDR3 rearrangement, sequence reads were collapsed and filtered. For each sample, productive Simpson clonality was calculated as the square root of Simpson's diversity index across productive rearrangements. TCRdb obtained this table from immuneACCESS and retained in-frame rearrangements with V and J assigned. These tables miss some clones; where compared with another copy, unresolved V genes account for less than half of the shortfall, and the remainder is unexplained. For V, J and clone size, that table is used; D and trimming come from the DNA. Recorded for this sample are 140,000 or so clones; approximately 86% of them occurred a single time. The ten largest account for approximately 1.8% of the sample.

Overall study results and their limits: Clinical and demographic metadata were provided uncurated, with the amount varying by source and participant.

CDR1 and CDR2 are read off the germline V gene (reference sequence) as LNHDA and SQIVND. The junction shows trimming of 5 bases on V and 2 bases on J, plus 6 bases between the germline ends. Spanning cysteine to phenylalanine, the CDR3 consists of 13 amino acids. The entry retains the CDR3 DNA only, 39 bases that are in frame from base 1. The TCR sequence derives from a man aged 65-85 years with acute or convalescent COVID-19. Source material: peripheral blood. This chain joins TRBV19 to TRBJ2-2; no D gene can be assigned with confidence. The DNA is as follows: TGTGCCAGTAGTGTCAGTAACACCGGGGAGCTGTTTTTT. Protein translation: CASSVSNTGELFF.